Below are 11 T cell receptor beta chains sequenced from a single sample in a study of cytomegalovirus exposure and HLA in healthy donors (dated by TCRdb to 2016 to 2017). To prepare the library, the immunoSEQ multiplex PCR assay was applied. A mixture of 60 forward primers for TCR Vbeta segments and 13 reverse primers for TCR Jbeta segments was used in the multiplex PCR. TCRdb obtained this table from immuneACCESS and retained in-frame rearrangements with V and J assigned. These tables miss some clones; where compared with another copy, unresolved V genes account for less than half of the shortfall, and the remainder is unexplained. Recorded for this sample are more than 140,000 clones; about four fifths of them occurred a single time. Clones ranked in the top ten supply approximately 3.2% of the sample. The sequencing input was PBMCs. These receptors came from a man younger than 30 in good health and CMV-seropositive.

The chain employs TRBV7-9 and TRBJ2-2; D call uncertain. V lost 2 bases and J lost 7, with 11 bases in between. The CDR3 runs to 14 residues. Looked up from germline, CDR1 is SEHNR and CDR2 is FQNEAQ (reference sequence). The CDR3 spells CASSLTRGNGELFF. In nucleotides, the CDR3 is TGTGCCAGCAGCTTAACTCGAGGAAACGGGGAGCTGTTTTTT.

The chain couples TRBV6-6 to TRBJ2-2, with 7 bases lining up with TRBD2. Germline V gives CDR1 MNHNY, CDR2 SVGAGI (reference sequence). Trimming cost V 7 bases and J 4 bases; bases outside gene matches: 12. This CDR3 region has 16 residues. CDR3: CASNKGLPSGTGELFF. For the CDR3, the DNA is TGTGCCAGCAACAAGGGACTACCAAGTGGCACCGGGGAGCTGTTTTTT.

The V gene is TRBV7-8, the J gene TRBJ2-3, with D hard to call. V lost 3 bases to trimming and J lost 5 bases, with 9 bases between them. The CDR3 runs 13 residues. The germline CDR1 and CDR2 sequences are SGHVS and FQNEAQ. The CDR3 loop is CASSLAPLDTQYF. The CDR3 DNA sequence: TGTGCCAGCAGCTTGGCACCGCTAGATACGCAGTATTTT. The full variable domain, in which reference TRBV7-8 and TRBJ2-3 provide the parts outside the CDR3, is GAGVSQSPRYKVAKRGQDVALRCDPISGHVSLFWYQQALGQGPEFLTYFQNEAQLDKSGLPSDRFFAERPEGSVSTLKIQRTQQEDSAVYLCASSLAPLDTQYFGPGTRLTVL.

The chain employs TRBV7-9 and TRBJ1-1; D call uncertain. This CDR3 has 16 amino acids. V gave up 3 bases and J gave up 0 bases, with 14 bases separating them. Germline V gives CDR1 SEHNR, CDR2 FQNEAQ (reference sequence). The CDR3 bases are TGTGCCAGCAGCTTTGGTTCGGGGAATCTGAACACTGAAGCTTTCTTT. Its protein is CASSFGSGNLNTEAFF.

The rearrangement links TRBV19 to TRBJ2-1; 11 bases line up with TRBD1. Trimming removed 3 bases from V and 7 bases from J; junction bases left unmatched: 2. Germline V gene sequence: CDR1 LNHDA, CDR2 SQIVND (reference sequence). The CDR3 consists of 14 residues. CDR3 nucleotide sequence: TGTGCCAGTAGTATGGACAGGGGGCTTAATGAGCAGTTCTTC. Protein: CASSMDRGLNEQFF.

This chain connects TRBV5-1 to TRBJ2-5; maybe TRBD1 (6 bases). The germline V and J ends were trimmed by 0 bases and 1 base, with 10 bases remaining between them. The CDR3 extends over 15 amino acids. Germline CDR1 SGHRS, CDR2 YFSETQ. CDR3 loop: CASSLAARGQETQYF. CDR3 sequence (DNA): TGCGCCAGCAGCTTGGCCGCCAGGGGCCAAGAGACCCAGTACTTC.

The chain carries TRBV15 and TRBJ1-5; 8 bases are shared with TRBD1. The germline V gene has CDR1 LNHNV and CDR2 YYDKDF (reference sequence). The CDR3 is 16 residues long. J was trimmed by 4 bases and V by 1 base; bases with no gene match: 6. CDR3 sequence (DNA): TGTGCCACCAGCAGAGGAGACAGGGGTAGGAATCAGCCCCAGCATTTT. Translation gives CATSRGDRGRNQPQHF.

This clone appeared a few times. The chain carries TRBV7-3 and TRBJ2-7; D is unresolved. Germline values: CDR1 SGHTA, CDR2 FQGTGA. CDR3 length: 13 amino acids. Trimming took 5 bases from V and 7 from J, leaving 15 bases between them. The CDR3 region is CASSPSTGREQYF. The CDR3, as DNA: TGTGCCAGCAGCCCATCCACCGGCAGGGAGCAGTACTTC. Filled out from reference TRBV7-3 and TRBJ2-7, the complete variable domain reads GAGVSQTPSNKVTEKGKYVELRCDPISGHTALYWYRQSLGQGPEFLIYFQGTGAADDSGLPNDRFFAVRPEGSVSTLKIQRTERGDSAVYLCASSPSTGREQYFGPGTRLTVT.

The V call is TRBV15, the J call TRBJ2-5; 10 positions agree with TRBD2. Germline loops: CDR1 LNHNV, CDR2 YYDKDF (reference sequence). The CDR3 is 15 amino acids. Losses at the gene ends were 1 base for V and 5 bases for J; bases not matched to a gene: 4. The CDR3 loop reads CATSRASGSRETQYF. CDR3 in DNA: TGTGCCACCAGCAGAGCTAGCGGGAGTCGGGAGACCCAGTACTTC. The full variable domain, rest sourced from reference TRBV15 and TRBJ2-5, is DAMVIQNPRYQVTQFGKPVTLSCSQTLNHNVMYWYQQKSSQAPKLLFHYYDKDFNNEADTPDNFQSRRPNTSFCFLDIRSPGLGDTAMYLCATSRASGSRETQYFGPGTRLLVL.

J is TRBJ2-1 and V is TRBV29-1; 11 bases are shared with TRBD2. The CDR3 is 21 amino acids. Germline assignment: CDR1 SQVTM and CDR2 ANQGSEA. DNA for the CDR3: TGCAGTGCAGTAGGGCAGGAGATACTTCTCCTTAGCGGGAGGGAGGACAATGAGCAGTTCTTC. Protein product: CSAVGQEILLLSGREDNEQFF.

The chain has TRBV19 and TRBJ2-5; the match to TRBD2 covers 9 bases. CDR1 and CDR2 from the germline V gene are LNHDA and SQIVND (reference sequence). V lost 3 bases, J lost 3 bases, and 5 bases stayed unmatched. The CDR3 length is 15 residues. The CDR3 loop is CASSMGASGKETQYF. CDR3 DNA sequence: TGTGCCAGTAGTATGGGGGCTAGCGGGAAAGAGACCCAGTACTTC.